This T cell receptor (beta chain) is from a study of cytomegalovirus exposure and HLA in healthy donors. PCR used 60 Vbeta primers and 13 Jbeta primers. Sequencing was performed with immunoSEQ multiplex PCR; in TCRdb, only in-frame clones are kept and a portion is missing. The table lists 200,000 or so clones. As concerns this clone: What it binds is not known.

Trimming removed 2 bases from V and 1 base from J, with 14 bases in between. This CDR3 spans 17 amino acids. Germline V lookup: CDR1 MGHDK, CDR2 SYGVNS. Study-wide results and limits: As a later analysis showed, several of the most significant clusters appeared to be linked to common viral pathogens.

Sequences were obtained from PBMCs. The chain combines TRBV25-1 with TRBJ2-2, with TRBD1 as a possible D gene (6 bases). The origin of this receptor is a girl aged 2 to 9 in good health and CMV-seropositive. The CDR3 nucleotides read TGTGCCAGCAGTGAAGAATGGGTAGGGGGGAACACCGGGGAGCTGTTTTTT. This sequence encodes CASSEEWVGGNTGELFF.